The entry below gives a single T cell receptor (beta chain) sequence along with its context. The data stem from a study of PD-1 blockade in classical Hodgkin lymphoma. Relapse after autologous stem cell transplantation occurred in every patient, and brentuximab vedotin exposure varied. With V trimmed by 3 bases and J by 5 bases, 4 bases remained unmatched. Germline assignment: CDR1 KGHSH and CDR2 LQKENI. The CDR3 sequence is 14 residues long. TCRdb keeps only in-frame clones here, not all; method: immunoSEQ multiplex PCR. The data hold 90,000 to 100,000 clones, with roughly four fifths observed a single time.

The TCR sequence derives from a human donor with classical Hodgkin lymphoma. The chain recombines TRBV18 with TRBJ1-1; 9 bases map to TRBD1. The specimen was peripheral blood mononuclear cells (PBMCs), collected before the second cycle of nivolumab. The CDR3 bases are TGTGCCAGCTCACCCGGACAGGGGTGGACTGAAGCTTTCTTT. Protein: CASSPGQGWTEAFF.